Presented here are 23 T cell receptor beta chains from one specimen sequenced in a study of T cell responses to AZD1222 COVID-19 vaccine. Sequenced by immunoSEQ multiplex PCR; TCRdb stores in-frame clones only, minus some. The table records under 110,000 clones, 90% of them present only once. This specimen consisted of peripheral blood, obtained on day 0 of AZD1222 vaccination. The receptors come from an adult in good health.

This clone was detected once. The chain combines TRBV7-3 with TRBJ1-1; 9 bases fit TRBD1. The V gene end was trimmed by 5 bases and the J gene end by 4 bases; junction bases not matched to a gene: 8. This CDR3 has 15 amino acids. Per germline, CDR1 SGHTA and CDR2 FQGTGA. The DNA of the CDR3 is TGTGCCAGCAGCCTACAGGGGGCGCGGGGCACTGAAGCTTTCTTT. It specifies CASSLQGARGTEAFF.

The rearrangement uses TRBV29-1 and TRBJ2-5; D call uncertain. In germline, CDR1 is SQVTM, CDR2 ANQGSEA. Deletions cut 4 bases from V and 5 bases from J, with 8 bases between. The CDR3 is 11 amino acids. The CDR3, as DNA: TGCAGCGTTGGGGTACCCGAGACCCAGTACTTC. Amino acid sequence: CSVGVPETQYF.

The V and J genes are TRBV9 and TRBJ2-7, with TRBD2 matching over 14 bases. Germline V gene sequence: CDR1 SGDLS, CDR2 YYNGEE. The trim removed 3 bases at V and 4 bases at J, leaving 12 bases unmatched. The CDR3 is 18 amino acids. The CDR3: CASSAGLAGGTDYYEQYF. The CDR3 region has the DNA TGTGCCAGCAGCGCAGGACTAGCGGGAGGAACCGATTATTACGAGCAGTACTTC.

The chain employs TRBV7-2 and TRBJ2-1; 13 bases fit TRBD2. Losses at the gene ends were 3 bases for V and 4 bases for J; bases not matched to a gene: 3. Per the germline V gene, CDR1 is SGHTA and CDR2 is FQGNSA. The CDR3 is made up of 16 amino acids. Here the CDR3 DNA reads TGTGCCAGCAGCTTCCAGGGACTAGCGGGGTACAATGAGCAGTTCTTC. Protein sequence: CASSFQGLAGYNEQFF.

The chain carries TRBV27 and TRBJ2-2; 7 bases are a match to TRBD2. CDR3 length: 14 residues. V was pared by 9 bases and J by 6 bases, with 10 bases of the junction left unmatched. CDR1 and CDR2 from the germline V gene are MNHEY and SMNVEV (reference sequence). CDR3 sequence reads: CARLEGGAPGELFF. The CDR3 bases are TGTGCCAGACTGGAGGGAGGGGCCCCCGGGGAGCTGTTTTTT.

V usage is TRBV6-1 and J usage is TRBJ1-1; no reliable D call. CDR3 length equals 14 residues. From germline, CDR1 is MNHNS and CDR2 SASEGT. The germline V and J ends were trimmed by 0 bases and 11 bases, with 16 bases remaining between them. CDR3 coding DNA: TGTGCCAGCAGTGAAGCCCTAGGACCCCCTAGCGCTTTCTTT. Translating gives CASSEALGPPSAFF.

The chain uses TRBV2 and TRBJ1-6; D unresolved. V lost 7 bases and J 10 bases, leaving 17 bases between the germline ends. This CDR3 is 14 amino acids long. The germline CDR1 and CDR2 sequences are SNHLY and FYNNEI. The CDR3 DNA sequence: TGTGCCAGCACCCCGGACGGAGGTGGATCACCCCTCCACTTT. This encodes CASTPDGGGSPLHF. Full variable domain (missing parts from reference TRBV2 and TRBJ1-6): EPEVTQTPSHQVTQMGQEVILRCVPISNHLYFYWYRQILGQKVEFLVSFYNNEISEKSEIFDDQFSVERPDGSNFTLKIRSTKLEDSAMYFCASTPDGGGSPLHFGNGTRLTVT.

The DNA of the CDR3 is TGTGCCAGCAAACCGGGACAGGGGTCCGGGGAGCTGTTTTTT. It encodes CASKPGQGSGELFF. The chain employs TRBV7-3 and TRBJ2-2, with 10 nucleotides matching TRBD1. The ends lost 7 bases at V and 6 bases at J; junction bases unmatched: 5. This CDR3 contains 14 residues. Germline V gene sequence: CDR1 SGHTA, CDR2 FQGTGA.

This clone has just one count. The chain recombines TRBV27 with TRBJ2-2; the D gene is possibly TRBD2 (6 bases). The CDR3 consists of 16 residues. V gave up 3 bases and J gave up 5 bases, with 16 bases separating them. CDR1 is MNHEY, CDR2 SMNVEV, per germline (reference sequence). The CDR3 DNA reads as TGTGCCAGCAGTTTTCGGGGGAACCCGGGGACCGGGGAGCTGTTTTTT. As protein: CASSFRGNPGTGELFF.

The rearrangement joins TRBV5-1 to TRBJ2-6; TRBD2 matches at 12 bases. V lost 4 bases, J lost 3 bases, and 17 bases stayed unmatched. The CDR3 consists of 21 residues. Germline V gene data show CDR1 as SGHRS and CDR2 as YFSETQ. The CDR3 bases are TGCGCCAGCAGCCTGGACCCTAGCGGGAGGGCCCCGCTAATTGGGGCCAACGTCCTGACTTTC. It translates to CASSLDPSGRAPLIGANVLTF.

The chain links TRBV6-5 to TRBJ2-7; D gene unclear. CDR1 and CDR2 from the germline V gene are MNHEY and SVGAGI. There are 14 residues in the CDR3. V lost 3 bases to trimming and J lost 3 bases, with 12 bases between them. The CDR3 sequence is CASSYGRSRYEQYF. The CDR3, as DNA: TGTGCCAGCAGTTATGGGCGGAGTCGCTACGAGCAGTACTTC.

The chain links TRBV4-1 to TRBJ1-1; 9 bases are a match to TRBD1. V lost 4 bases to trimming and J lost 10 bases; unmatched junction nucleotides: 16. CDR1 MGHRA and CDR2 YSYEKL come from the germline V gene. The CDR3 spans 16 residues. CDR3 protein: CASSPDGGGQGRGAFF. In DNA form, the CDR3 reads TGCGCCAGCAGCCCAGACGGCGGTGGACAGGGGAGAGGAGCTTTCTTT.

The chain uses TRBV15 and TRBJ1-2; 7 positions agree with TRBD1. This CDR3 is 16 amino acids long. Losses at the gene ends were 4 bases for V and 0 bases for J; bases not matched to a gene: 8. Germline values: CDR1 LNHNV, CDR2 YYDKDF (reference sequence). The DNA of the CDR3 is TGTGCCACCAGCAACTCTCCGGGACAGTCTAACTATGGCTACACCTTC. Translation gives CATSNSPGQSNYGYTF.

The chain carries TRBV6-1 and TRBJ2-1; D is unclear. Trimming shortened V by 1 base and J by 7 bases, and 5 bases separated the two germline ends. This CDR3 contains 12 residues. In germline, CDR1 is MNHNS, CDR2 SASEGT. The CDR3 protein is CASSEGVNEQFF. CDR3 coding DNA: TGTGCCAGCAGTGAAGGGGTGAATGAGCAGTTCTTC.

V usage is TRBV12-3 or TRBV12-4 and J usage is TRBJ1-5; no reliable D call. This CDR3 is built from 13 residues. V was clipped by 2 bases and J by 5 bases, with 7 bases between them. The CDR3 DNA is TGTGCCAGCAGTTTACGGGAGGATCAGCCCCAGCATTTT. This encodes CASSLREDQPQHF.

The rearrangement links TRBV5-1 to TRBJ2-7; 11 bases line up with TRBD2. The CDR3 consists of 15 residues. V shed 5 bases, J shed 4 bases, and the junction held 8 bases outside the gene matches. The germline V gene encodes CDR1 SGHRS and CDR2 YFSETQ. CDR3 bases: TGCGCCAGCAGGGTGACCGGGACTAGCGGATACGAGCAGTACTTC. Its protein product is CASRVTGTSGYEQYF.

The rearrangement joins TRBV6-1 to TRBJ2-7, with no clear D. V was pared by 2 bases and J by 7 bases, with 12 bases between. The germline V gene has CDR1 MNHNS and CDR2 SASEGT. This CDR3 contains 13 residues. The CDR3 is CASSELILTEQYF. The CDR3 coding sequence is TGTGCCAGCAGTGAATTAATCCTCACGGAGCAGTACTTC.

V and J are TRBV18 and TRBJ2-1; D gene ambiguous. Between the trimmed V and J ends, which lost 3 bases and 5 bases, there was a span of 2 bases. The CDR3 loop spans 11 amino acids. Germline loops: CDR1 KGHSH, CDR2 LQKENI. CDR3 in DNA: TGTGCCAGCTCACCCAACAATGAGCAGTTCTTC. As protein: CASSPNNEQFF.

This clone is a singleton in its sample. CDR3 protein: CASSLRGYGYTF. The CDR3, as DNA: TGTGCCAGCAGTTTACGAGGTTATGGCTACACCTTC. The chain couples TRBV27 to TRBJ1-2; no reliable D call. Trimming took 2 bases from V and 5 from J, leaving 6 bases between them. The CDR3 is 12 amino acids. The germline gives CDR1 MNHEY, CDR2 SMNVEV (reference sequence).

The CDR3 DNA follows: TGTGCCAGCAGCAGTTACGGTGAAGCTTTCTTT. Translation gives CASSSYGEAFF. V and J are TRBV7-8 and TRBJ1-1; D uncertain. With 5 bases removed from V and 7 bases from J, the gap between germline ends came to 8 bases. This CDR3 spans 11 amino acids. CDR1 SGHVS and CDR2 FQNEAQ come from the germline V gene.

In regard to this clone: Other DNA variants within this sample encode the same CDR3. This CDR3 reads CASSQGATNEKLFF. In DNA form, the CDR3 reads TGTGCCAGCTCACAGGGGGCGACTAATGAAAAACTGTTTTTT. This chain uses TRBV18 with TRBJ1-4; TRBD1 matches at 7 bases. The V segment lost 4 bases and the J segment 2 bases; nucleotides outside the gene matches: 1. There are 14 residues in the CDR3. Germline V gene lookup returns CDR1 KGHSH and CDR2 LQKENI.

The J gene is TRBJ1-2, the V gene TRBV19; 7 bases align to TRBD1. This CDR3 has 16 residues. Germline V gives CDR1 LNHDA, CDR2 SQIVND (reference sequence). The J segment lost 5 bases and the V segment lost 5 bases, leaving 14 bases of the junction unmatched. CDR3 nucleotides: TGTGCCAGTAGTCCTACAGGGGATGGTCTACTATATGGCTACACCTTC. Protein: CASSPTGDGLLYGYTF.

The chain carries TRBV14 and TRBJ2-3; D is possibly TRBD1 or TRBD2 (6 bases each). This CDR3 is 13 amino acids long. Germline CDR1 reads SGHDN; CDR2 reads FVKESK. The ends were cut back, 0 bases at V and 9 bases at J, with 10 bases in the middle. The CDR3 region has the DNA TGTGCCAGCAGCCAAGATAGGAGGGGGACGCAGTATTTT. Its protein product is CASSQDRRGTQYF.